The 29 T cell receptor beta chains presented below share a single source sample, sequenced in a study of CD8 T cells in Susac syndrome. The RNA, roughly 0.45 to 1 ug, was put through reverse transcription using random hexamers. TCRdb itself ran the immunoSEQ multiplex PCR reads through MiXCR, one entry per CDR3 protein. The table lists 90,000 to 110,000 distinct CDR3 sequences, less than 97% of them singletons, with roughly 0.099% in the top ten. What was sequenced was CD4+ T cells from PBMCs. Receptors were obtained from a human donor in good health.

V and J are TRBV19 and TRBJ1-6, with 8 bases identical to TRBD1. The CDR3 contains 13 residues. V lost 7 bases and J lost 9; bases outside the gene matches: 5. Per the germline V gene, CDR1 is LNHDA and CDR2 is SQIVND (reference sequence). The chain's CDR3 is CASTDRGTSPLHF. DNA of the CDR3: TGTGCCAGTACAGACAGGGGAACTTCACCCCTCCACTTT.

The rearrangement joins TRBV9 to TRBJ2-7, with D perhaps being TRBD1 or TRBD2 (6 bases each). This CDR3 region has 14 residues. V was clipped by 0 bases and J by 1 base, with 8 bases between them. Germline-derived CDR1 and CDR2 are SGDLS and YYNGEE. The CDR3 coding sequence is TGTGCCAGCAGCGTAGAGGGGGGATCCTACGAGCAGTACTTC. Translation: CASSVEGGSYEQYF. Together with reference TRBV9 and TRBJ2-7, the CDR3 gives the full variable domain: DSGVTQTPKHLITATGQRVTLRCSPRSGDLSVYWYQQSLDQGLQFLIQYYNGEERAKGNILERFSAQQFPDLHSELNLSSLELGDSALYFCASSVEGGSYEQYFGPGTRLTVT.

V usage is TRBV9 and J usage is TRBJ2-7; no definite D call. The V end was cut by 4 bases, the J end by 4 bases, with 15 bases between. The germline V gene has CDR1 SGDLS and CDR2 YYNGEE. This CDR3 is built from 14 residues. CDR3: CASSLRAVPYEQYF. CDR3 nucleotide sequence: TGTGCCAGCAGCCTCCGAGCAGTCCCTTACGAGCAGTACTTC. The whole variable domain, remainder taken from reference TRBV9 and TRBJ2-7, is DSGVTQTPKHLITATGQRVTLRCSPRSGDLSVYWYQQSLDQGLQFLIQYYNGEERAKGNILERFSAQQFPDLHSELNLSSLELGDSALYFCASSLRAVPYEQYFGPGTRLTVT.

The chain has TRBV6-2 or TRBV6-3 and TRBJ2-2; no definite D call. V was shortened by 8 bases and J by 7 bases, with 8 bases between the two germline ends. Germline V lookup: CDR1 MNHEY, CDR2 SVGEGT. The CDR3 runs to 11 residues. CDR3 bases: TGTGCCAGCGGCCGTAACGGGGAGCTGTTTTTT. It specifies CASGRNGELFF.

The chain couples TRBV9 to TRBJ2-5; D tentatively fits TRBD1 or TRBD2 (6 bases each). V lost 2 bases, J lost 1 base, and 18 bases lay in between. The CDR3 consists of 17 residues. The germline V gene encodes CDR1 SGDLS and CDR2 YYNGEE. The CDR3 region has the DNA TGTGCCAGCAGCGTGGGGAACGCGGGACATCTCCAAGAGACCCAGTACTTC. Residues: CASSVGNAGHLQETQYF.

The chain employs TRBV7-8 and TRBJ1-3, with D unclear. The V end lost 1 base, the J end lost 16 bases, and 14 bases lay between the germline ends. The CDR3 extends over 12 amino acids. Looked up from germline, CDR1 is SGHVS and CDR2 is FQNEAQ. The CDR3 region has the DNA TGTGCCAGCAGCTTAGACCGACGGGTGTATTATTTT. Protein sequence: CASSLDRRVYYF.

CDR3 DNA sequence: TGCGCCAGCACCGGACAGGGGGCGGTTGAAGCTTTCTTT. This gives the protein CASTGQGAVEAFF. The chain uses TRBV5-1 and TRBJ1-1, with 11 bases aligning to TRBD1. Germline lookup yields CDR1 SGHRS and CDR2 YFSETQ. The V and J ends lost 6 bases and 7 bases, in that order; junction bases with no gene match: 5. This CDR3 is 13 amino acids long. The whole variable domain, filled in from reference TRBV5-1 and TRBJ1-1, reads KAGVTQTPRYLIKTRGQQVTLSCSPISGHRSVSWYQQTPGQGLQFLFEYFSETQRNKGNFPGRFSGRQFSNSRSEMNVSTLELGDSALYLCASTGQGAVEAFFGQGTRLTVV.

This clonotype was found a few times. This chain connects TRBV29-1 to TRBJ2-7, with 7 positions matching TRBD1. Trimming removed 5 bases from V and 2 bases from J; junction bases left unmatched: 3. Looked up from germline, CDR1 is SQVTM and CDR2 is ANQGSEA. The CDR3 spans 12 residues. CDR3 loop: CSVRDSAYEQYF. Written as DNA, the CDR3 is TGCAGCGTTCGGGACAGCGCCTACGAGCAGTACTTC.

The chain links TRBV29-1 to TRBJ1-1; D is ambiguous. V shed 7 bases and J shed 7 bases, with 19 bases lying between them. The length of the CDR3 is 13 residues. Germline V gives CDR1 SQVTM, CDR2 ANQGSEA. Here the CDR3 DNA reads TGCAGCGCCCGAAGTGGCAACCCCCTTGAAGCTTTCTTT. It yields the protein CSARSGNPLEAFF.

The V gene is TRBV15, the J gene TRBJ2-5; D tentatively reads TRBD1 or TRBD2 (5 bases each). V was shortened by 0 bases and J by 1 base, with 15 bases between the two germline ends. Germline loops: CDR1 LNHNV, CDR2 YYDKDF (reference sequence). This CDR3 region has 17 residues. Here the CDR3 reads CATSRDSGWDGQETQYF. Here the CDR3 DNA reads TGTGCCACCAGCAGAGATTCGGGATGGGACGGCCAAGAGACCCAGTACTTC.

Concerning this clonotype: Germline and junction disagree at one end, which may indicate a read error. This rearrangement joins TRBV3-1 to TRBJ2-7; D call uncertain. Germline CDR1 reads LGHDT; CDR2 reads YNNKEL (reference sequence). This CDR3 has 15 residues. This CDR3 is CASSRADGVGYERYF. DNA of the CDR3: TGTGCCAGCAGCCGGGCGGACGGTGTTGGCTACGAGCGGTACTTC.

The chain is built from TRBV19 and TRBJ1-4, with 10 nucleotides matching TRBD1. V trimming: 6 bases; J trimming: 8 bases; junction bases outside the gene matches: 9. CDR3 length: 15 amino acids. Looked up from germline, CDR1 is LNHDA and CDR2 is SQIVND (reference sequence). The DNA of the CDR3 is TGTGCCAGTAGGAACCTCGGGACAGGGGAAGAAAAACTGTTTTTT. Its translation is CASRNLGTGEEKLFF.

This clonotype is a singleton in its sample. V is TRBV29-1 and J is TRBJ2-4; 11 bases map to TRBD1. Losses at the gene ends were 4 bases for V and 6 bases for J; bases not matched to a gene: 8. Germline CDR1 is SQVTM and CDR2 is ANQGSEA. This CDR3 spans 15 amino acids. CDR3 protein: CSVVRTGGRGNIQYF. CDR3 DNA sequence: TGCAGCGTTGTCCGGACAGGGGGCCGGGGAAACATTCAGTACTTC. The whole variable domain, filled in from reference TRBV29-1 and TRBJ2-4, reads SAVISQKPSRDICQRGTSLTIQCQVDSQVTMMFWYRQQPGQSLTLIATANQGSEATYESGFVIDKFPISRPNLTFSTLTVSNMSPEDSSIYLCSVVRTGGRGNIQYFGAGTRLSVL.

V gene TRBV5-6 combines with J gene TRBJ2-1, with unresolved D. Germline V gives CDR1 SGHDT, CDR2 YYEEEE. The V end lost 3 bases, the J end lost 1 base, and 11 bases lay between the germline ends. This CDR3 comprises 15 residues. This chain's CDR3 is CASSYRPLSYNEQFF. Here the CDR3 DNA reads TGTGCCAGCAGCTACCGGCCCTTATCCTACAATGAGCAGTTCTTC.

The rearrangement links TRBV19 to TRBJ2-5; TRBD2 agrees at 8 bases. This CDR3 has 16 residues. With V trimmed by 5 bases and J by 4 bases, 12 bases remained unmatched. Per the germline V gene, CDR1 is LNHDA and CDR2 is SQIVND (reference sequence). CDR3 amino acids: CASSPRGAGGRETQYF. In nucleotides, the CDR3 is TGTGCCAGTAGTCCGCGCGGGGCGGGGGGTCGAGAGACCCAGTACTTC.

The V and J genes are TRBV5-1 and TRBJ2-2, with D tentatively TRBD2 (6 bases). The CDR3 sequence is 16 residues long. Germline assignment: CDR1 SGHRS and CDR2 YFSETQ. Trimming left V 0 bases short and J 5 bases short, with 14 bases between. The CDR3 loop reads CASSLDAGPGTGELFF. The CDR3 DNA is TGCGCCAGCAGCTTGGATGCGGGGCCTGGGACCGGGGAGCTGTTTTTT.

The CDR3 bases are TGTGCCAGCAGCGCCGGGACTAAGAACACCGGGGCAATCTGTTTTTTT. This codes for CASSAGTKNTGAICFF. The chain links TRBV5-4 to TRBJ2-2, with 7 bases matching TRBD2. V lost 4 bases and J lost 17; bases outside the gene matches: 23. The CDR3 runs to 16 residues. Germline V gives CDR1 SGHNT, CDR2 YYREEE (reference sequence).

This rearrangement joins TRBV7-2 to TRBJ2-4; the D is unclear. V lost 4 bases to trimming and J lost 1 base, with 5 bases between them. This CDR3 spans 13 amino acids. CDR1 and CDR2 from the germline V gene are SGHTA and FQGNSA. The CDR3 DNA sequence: TGTGCCAGCAGCTCCGGGGCCAAAAACATTCAGTACTTC. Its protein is CASSSGAKNIQYF. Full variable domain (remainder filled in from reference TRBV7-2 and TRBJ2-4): GAGVSQSPSNKVTEKGKDVELRCDPISGHTALYWYRQSLGQGLEFLIYFQGNSAPDKSGLPSDRFSAERTGGSVSTLTIQRTQQEDSAVYLCASSSGAKNIQYFGAGTRLSVL.

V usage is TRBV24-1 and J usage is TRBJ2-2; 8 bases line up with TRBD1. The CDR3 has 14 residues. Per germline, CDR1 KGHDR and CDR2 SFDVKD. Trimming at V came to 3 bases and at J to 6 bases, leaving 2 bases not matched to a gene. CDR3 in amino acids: CATSDTQGAGELFF. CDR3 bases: TGTGCCACCAGTGATACACAGGGGGCCGGGGAGCTGTTTTTT.

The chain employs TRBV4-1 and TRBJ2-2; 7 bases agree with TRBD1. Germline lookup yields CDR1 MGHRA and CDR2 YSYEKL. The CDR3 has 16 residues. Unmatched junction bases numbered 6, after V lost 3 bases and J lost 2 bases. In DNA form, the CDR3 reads TGCGCCAGCAGCCATGCTAGGGGGCCTAACACCGGGGAGCTGTTTTTT. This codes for CASSHARGPNTGELFF.

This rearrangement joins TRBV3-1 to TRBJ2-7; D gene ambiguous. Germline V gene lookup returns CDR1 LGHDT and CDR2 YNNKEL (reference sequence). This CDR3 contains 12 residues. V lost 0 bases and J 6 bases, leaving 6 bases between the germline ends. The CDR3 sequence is CASSQEWSEQYF. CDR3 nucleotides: TGTGCCAGCAGCCAAGAGTGGAGCGAGCAGTACTTC.

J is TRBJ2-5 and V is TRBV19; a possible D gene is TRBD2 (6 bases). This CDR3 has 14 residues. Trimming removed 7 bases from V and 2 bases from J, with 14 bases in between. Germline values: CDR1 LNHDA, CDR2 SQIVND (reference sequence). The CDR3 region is CASTPGGAQETQYF. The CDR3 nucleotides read TGTGCCAGTACCCCGGGCGGGGCTCAAGAGACCCAGTACTTC.

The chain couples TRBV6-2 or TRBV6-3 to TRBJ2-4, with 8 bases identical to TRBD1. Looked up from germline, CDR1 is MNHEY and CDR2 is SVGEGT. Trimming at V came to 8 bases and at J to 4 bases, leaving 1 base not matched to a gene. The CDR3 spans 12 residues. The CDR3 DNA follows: TGTGCCAGCCGGACAGGGAAAAACATTCAGTACTTC. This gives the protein CASRTGKNIQYF.

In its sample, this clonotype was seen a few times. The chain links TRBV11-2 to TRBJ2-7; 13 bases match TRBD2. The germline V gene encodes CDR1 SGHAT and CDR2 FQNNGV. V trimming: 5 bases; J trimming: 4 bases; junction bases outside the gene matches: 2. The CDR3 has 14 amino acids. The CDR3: CASSQGLAGYEQYF. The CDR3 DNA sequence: TGTGCCAGCAGCCAGGGACTAGCGGGGTACGAGCAGTACTTC.

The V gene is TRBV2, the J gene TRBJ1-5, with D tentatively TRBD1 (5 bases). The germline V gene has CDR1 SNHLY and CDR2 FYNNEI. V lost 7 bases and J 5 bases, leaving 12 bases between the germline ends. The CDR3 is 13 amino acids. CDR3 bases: TGTGCCAGCAAGCTCAGGGAAGATCAGCCCCAGCATTTT. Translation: CASKLREDQPQHF.

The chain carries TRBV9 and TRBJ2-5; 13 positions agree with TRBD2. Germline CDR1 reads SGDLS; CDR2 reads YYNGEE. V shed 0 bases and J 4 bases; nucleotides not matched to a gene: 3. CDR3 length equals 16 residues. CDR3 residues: CASSVGGLAGAETQYF. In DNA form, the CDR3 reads TGTGCCAGCAGCGTAGGAGGACTAGCGGGAGCAGAGACCCAGTACTTC.

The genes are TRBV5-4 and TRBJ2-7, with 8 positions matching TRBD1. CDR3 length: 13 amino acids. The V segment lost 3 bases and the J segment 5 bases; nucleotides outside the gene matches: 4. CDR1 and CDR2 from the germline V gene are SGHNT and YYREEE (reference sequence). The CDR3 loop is CASSSGQGNEQYF. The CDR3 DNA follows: TGTGCCAGCAGCTCTGGACAGGGAAACGAGCAGTACTTC.

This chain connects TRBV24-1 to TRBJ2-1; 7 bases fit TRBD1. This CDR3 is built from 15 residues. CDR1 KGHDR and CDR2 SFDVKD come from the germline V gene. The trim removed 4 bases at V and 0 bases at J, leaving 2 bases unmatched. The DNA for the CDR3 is TGTGCCACCAGTGACCGGGACAGCTCCTACAATGAGCAGTTCTTC. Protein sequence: CATSDRDSSYNEQFF.

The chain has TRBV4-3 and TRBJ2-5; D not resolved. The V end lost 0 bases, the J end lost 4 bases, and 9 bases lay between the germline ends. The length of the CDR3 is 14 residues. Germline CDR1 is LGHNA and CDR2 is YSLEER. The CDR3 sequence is CASSQDRTGETQYF. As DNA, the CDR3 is TGCGCCAGCAGCCAAGATCGGACGGGAGAGACCCAGTACTTC.